This T cell receptor beta chain was obtained from a study of human thymus T cells. Regarding this clone: The antigen remains undetermined.

Data came from immunoSEQ multiplex PCR; TCRdb stores just in-frame clones and leaves some out. The data hold approximately 71,000 clones, with 90% to 95% observed a single time. Germline values: CDR1 SNHLY, CDR2 FYNNEI. Deletions cut 6 bases from V and 0 bases from J, with 6 bases between. The CDR3 runs to 13 residues. Thymus tissue for the work was resected from patients undergoing corrective heart surgery. The people who donated were healthy Finnish babies having corrective surgery for congenital heart defects. General study points: Gene usage for V and J segments appeared biased in thymic and blood repertoires. Related research has reported that thymic repertoires overlap highly among unrelated individuals.

The sequencing sample was made of thymus tissue. This TCR came from a girl under two years old with a congenital heart defect but otherwise immunologically healthy. The chain carries TRBV2 and TRBJ2-1; D is unclear. DNA of the CDR3: TGTGCCAGCAGGAAGAACTCCTACAATGAGCAGTTCTTC. Amino acids: CASRKNSYNEQFF.